Described below is a single TCR beta chain sequence and its context. It lacks a known antigen. Base quality data are lacking; no much larger clone is found one base away. In the germline V gene, CDR1 corresponds to ENHRY and CDR2 to SYGVKD. Trimming accounts for 4 bases at V and 4 bases at J, while the number of junction bases matched to no gene is 2. CDR3 length: 14 amino acids, cysteine to phenylalanine. CDR3 DNA only is kept here, 42 bases in frame from base 1. The collaborating institutions used their own protocols to collect whole blood in K2EDTA tubes. For TCRbeta analysis, collaborators shipped samples in one of three forms: frozen whole blood, isolated PBMCs, or DNA extracted from either of those sample types. The immunoSEQ Assay, a bias-controlled multiplex PCR, was used to amplify TCRbeta CDR3 regions from genomic DNA. The authors' analysis ran thus. The number of nucleated cells in each sample was estimated from the amplification of reference gene primers within the assay. Sequence reads were collapsed and filtered to measure the absolute abundance of every unique TCRbeta CDR3 rearrangement. For each sample, productive Simpson clonality was calculated as the square root of Simpson's diversity index over productive rearrangements. TCRdb obtained this table from immuneACCESS and retained in-frame rearrangements with V and J assigned. These tables miss some clones; where compared with another copy, unresolved V genes account for less than half of the shortfall, and the remainder is unexplained. The V and J calls and clone size were taken over from that table, and D and trimming were inferred from the DNA. The sample table contains 200,000 to 250,000 clones; only one count was recorded for 82% of them. The ten top clones hold roughly 12% of the sample.

The data were taken from a study of blood T cell repertoires in COVID-19 (dated by TCRdb to 2018 to 2020). Context from the whole study: Samples from collaborators originated in the United States, Italy and Spain and spanned both the acute and convalescent phases of COVID-19. The prospective study material was composed of cDNA or gDNA derived from T cells, B-cell-depleted T cells, or PBMCs. The dataset comprised deeply sampled blood TCRbeta repertoires from subjects exposed to, actively infected with, or recovered from COVID-19. The repertoires were released in a freely available public database intended as a resource for research on the immune response to SARS-CoV-2. The samples were drawn from two sources: the first 160 participants of the ongoing ImmuneRACE study, and 950 to 1,500 subjects contributed by 6 global collaborators. A de-identified subject ID, COVID-19 status, age in years and sex were almost always included in the sample metadata. HLA class I and class II types, where available, came from metadata supplied by the sample provider rather than from assay-based typing.

The full study reports these points: Clinical and demographic metadata were provided uncurated, with the amount varying by source and participant.

The chain employs TRBV10-3 and TRBJ2-7; 12 bases in between match TRBD2. Specimen: peripheral blood. The TCR originated in a woman in her thirties or forties with acute or convalescent COVID-19. The bases read TGTGCCATCAGTGGACTAGCGGGAGAGTACGAGCAGTACTTC. Protein translation: CAISGLAGEYEQYF.